The 14 T cell receptor beta chains below were found in one sample sequenced in a study of technical replicates of blood from a handful of donors (dated by TCRdb to 2015 to 2018). The receptor library was made with the immunoSEQ multiplex PCR assay. The clones in this table, taken by TCRdb from immuneACCESS, are in-frame only. Not every clone is retained; where verified, under half of the shortfall comes from an unresolved V gene, and the cause of the rest is unknown. The sample contains tens of thousands of clones, over 90% of them found a single time. The leading ten clones occupy 0.25% of the sample. The sample taken for sequencing was T cells isolated from PBMCs. The receptor source for this set is a human donor in good health.

This chain links TRBV4-1 with TRBJ2-1; no definite D call. From germline, CDR1 is MGHRA and CDR2 YSYEKL. The CDR3 runs 12 residues. Trimming stripped 2 bases from V and 5 bases from J, with 4 bases between. The CDR3 reads CASSQRDNEQFF. CDR3 nucleotide sequence: TGCGCCAGCAGCCAACGTGACAATGAGCAGTTCTTC.

This chain uses TRBV6-5 with TRBJ1-5, with TRBD1 identical over 8 bases. Germline CDR1 reads MNHEY; CDR2 reads SVGAGI. The trim removed 5 bases at V and 4 bases at J, leaving 7 bases unmatched. The CDR3 sequence is 15 residues long. The CDR3 DNA reads TGTGCCAGCAGTATTACCGGGACAGGAAATCAGCCCCAGCATTTT. Translating it yields CASSITGTGNQPQHF.

V gene TRBV19 combines with J gene TRBJ2-2; TRBD1 is a possible D gene (5 bases). Germline V gene sequence: CDR1 LNHDA, CDR2 SQIVND (reference sequence). The CDR3 consists of 14 residues. Trimming cost V 5 bases and J 2 bases, with 9 bases left between them. The CDR3 here is CASSVTANTGELFF. The CDR3 region has the DNA TGTGCCAGTAGTGTGACAGCCAACACCGGGGAGCTGTTTTTT.

The V call is TRBV28, the J call TRBJ2-2; 7 bases agree with TRBD2. CDR1 and CDR2 (germline): MDHEN, SYDVKM. The CDR3 spans 18 residues. With 3 bases clipped from V and 1 base from J, the junction kept 11 bases outside the gene matches. The CDR3 loop is CASSLGFPAGENTGELFF. The CDR3 DNA reads as TGTGCCAGCAGTTTGGGATTCCCGGCGGGGGAGAACACCGGGGAGCTGTTTTTT.

V and J are TRBV7-9 and TRBJ2-5; possible D gene TRBD1, 6 bases. The V end lost 3 bases, the J end lost 5 bases, and 16 bases lay between the germline ends. Per the germline V gene, CDR1 is SEHNR and CDR2 is FQNEAQ (reference sequence). The CDR3 is made up of 15 amino acids. The CDR3 protein is CASSLGRTGRETQYF. CDR3 in DNA: TGTGCCAGCAGCTTGGGAAGAACAGGGCGGGAGACCCAGTACTTC. The full variable domain, completed using reference TRBV7-9 and TRBJ2-5, is DTGVSQNPRHKITKRGQNVTFRCDPISEHNRLYWYRQTLGQGPEFLTYFQNEAQLEKSRLLSDRFSAERPKGSFSTLEIQRTEQGDSAMYLCASSLGRTGRETQYFGPGTRLLVL.

The chain carries TRBV19 and TRBJ1-5, with D uncertain. Germline V gene sequence: CDR1 LNHDA, CDR2 SQIVND (reference sequence). Trimming took 9 bases from V and 2 from J, leaving 11 bases between them. The length of the CDR3 is 13 residues. CDR3 in amino acids: CASSSPGNQPQHF. CDR3 coding DNA: TGTGCCAGCTCATCTCCAGGCAATCAGCCCCAGCATTTT.

CDR3 protein: CASSWGTGTDTQYF. The CDR3 DNA is TGCGCCAGCAGCTGGGGGACAGGGACAGATACGCAGTATTTT. The V gene is TRBV5-1, the J gene TRBJ2-3, with 9 bases aligning to TRBD1. Germline V gene data show CDR1 as SGHRS and CDR2 as YFSETQ. V was pared by 3 bases and J by 3 bases, with 2 bases of the junction left unmatched. The length of the CDR3 is 14 residues. The complete variable domain, with remaining parts taken from reference TRBV5-1 and TRBJ2-3, reads KAGVTQTPRYLIKTRGQQVTLSCSPISGHRSVSWYQQTPGQGLQFLFEYFSETQRNKGNFPGRFSGRQFSNSRSEMNVSTLELGDSALYLCASSWGTGTDTQYFGPGTRLTVL.

The genes are TRBV2 and TRBJ2-3, with D tentatively TRBD2 (6 bases). Germline V gene lookup returns CDR1 SNHLY and CDR2 FYNNEI. The CDR3 is 15 amino acids. V lost 6 bases to trimming and J lost 0 bases, with 13 bases between them. CDR3 nucleotides: TGTGCCAGCAGGGGGAGGCGGGATAGCACAGATACGCAGTATTTT. This translates into CASRGRRDSTDTQYF.

The chain combines TRBV19 with TRBJ1-1; no reliable D call. CDR1 is LNHDA and CDR2 is SQIVND in the germline V gene (reference sequence). This CDR3 has 13 amino acids. V was trimmed by 6 bases and J by 3 bases, leaving 11 bases between them. The CDR3 DNA sequence: TGTGCCAGTAGGATATTCGGGGACACTGAAGCTTTCTTT. This translates into CASRIFGDTEAFF.

The gene calls are TRBV6-5 and TRBJ1-1; D unclear. Germline V gives CDR1 MNHEY, CDR2 SVGAGI. This CDR3 spans 16 amino acids. Trimming removed 2 bases at V and 1 base at J, with 14 bases between. This chain's CDR3 is CASSYSSVGSNTEAFF. The CDR3 DNA reads as TGTGCCAGCAGTTACAGTTCAGTCGGGTCGAACACTGAAGCTTTCTTT.

This sequence joins TRBV21-1 and TRBJ1-1; the table's D call of TRBD1 was not tested on the DNA. TRBV21-1 is recorded as a pseudogene. This CDR3 contains 18 residues. The CDR3 DNA reads TGTGCCAGCAGCAAAGAAAACCCGGGACAGGGGAGGAACACTGAAGCTTTCTTT. Translation gives CASSKENPGQGRNTEAFF.

This chain links TRBV5-1 with TRBJ1-1; the match to TRBD1 covers 9 bases. The junction had 4 bases not matched to a gene; V was cut back by 7 bases and J by 0 bases. The CDR3 consists of 14 residues. Germline V gives CDR1 SGHRS, CDR2 YFSETQ. The CDR3 nucleotides read TGCGCCAGCGAACAGGGGGCCATGAACACTGAAGCTTTCTTT. Protein: CASEQGAMNTEAFF.

In DNA, the CDR3 is TGCGCCAGCAGCCCCCGCGAACCGGGACAGGGGGCGCATGCTAGGTCCTACGAGCAGTACTTC. Translation: CASSPREPGQGAHARSYEQYF. The J gene is TRBJ2-7, the V gene TRBV5-1; 12 bases match TRBD1. The V segment lost 4 bases and the J segment 1 base; nucleotides outside the gene matches: 21. CDR1 is SGHRS and CDR2 is YFSETQ in the germline V gene. The CDR3 totals 21 residues.

The V call is TRBV28, the J call TRBJ2-7; tentatively, D is TRBD1 (6 bases). CDR1 is MDHEN and CDR2 is SYDVKM in the germline V gene. The CDR3 length is 14 residues. The V gene lost 6 bases and the J gene lost 3 bases, with 15 bases spanning the gap. The CDR3 DNA sequence: TGTGCCAGCAGCTCCCACCGACAGGTCTACGAGCAGTACTTC. Residues: CASSSHRQVYEQYF.